Each of the 27 T cell receptor beta chains below was sequenced from the same sample in a study of T cell responses to AZD1222 COVID-19 vaccine. Here immunoSEQ multiplex PCR was the method, and the copy in TCRdb shows in-frame clones only, minus some. The data contain approximately 90,000 clones, over 85% of them singletons. Sequencing used peripheral blood, obtained on day 0 of AZD1222 vaccination. Source of these receptors: an adult in good health.

The chain joins TRBV5-5 to TRBJ2-1; 8 bases line up with TRBD1. The germline gives CDR1 SGHKS, CDR2 YYEKEE (reference sequence). The trim removed 0 bases at V and 10 bases at J, leaving 6 bases unmatched. CDR3 length equals 14 residues. DNA of the CDR3: TGTGCCAGCAGCTTGGATCAGGGGGCTCTGGAGCAGTTCTTC. This codes for CASSLDQGALEQFF. Full variable domain (remainder filled in from reference TRBV5-5 and TRBJ2-1): DAGVTQSPTHLIKTRGQQVTLRCSPISGHKSVSWYQQVLGQGPQFIFQYYEKEERGRGNFPDRFSARQFPNYSSELNVNALLLGDSALYLCASSLDQGALEQFFGPGTRLTVL.

The rearrangement links TRBV6-5 to TRBJ1-1; D ambiguous. Between the trimmed V and J ends, which lost 10 bases and 1 base, there was a span of 19 bases. This CDR3 is built from 15 residues. From germline, CDR1 is MNHEY and CDR2 SVGAGI. The CDR3 sequence: CATLPTRPRNTEAFF. The CDR3 DNA is TGTGCCACTCTTCCCACTCGACCCAGGAACACTGAAGCTTTCTTT.

The chain combines TRBV7-9 with TRBJ2-7, with 10 bases aligning to TRBD2. The germline CDR1 and CDR2 sequences are SEHNR and FQNEAQ (reference sequence). V trimming: 4 bases; J trimming: 3 bases; junction bases outside the gene matches: 9. CDR3 length: 16 residues. Written as DNA, the CDR3 is TGTGCCAGCAGCTACCGGGCTAGCGGGAGTAACTACGAGCAGTACTTC. The encoded protein is CASSYRASGSNYEQYF.

The rearrangement joins TRBV7-9 to TRBJ2-1; TRBD1 aligns across 9 bases. Germline CDR1 and CDR2: SEHNR and FQNEAQ (reference sequence). The V and J ends lost 4 bases and 5 bases, in that order; junction bases with no gene match: 6. This CDR3 comprises 15 residues. The CDR3 DNA follows: TGTGCCAGCAGCTCAACCGGGACAGGGCACAATGAGCAGTTCTTC. Protein sequence: CASSSTGTGHNEQFF.

This clone was counted once. The chain recombines TRBV3-1 (or the pseudogene TRBV3-2) with TRBJ2-1; no reliable D call. Trimming removed 1 base at V and 0 bases at J, with 4 bases between. Per the germline V gene, CDR1 is LGHDT and CDR2 is YNNKEL (reference sequence). The CDR3 runs to 14 residues. This chain's CDR3 is CASSQVRSYNEQFF. CDR3 nucleotides: TGTGCCAGCAGCCAAGTACGCTCCTACAATGAGCAGTTCTTC.

A few counts support this clone. This sequence joins TRBV6-2 or TRBV6-3 and TRBJ2-3; D uncertain. Per the germline V gene, CDR1 is MNHEY and CDR2 is SVGEGT. Trimming shortened V by 5 bases and J by 8 bases, and 8 bases separated the two germline ends. The CDR3 length is 11 residues. In DNA form, the CDR3 reads TGTGCCAGCAGTCGCCCGGGTACGCAGTATTTT. Amino acid sequence: CASSRPGTQYF.

The genes are TRBV30 and TRBJ1-4; possibly TRBD1 for D (6 bases). There are 13 residues in the CDR3. From germline, CDR1 is GTSNPN and CDR2 SVGIG (reference sequence). Trimming took off 1 base at V and 11 bases at J, with 14 bases between the two ends. The CDR3 here is CAWSEGGAGKLFF. The CDR3 region has the DNA TGTGCCTGGAGTGAGGGGGGGGCCGGGAAACTGTTTTTT.

The chain is built from TRBV28 and TRBJ2-7; 8 bases match TRBD2. This CDR3 has 15 amino acids. In germline, CDR1 is MDHEN, CDR2 SYDVKM. V lost 4 bases and J lost 0; bases outside the gene matches: 5. The DNA for the CDR3 is TGTGCCAGCAGTTCCTATACTAGCGGCTCCTACGAGCAGTACTTC. Protein sequence: CASSSYTSGSYEQYF.

CDR3 DNA: TGTGCCAGCAGCCGAGGGTCTGAGCAGTTCTTC. This sequence encodes CASSRGSEQFF. This rearrangement joins TRBV12-3 or TRBV12-4 to TRBJ2-1; D may be TRBD2 (5 bases). Deletions cut 6 bases from V and 9 bases from J, with 9 bases between. The CDR3 loop spans 11 amino acids.

The chain uses TRBV5-1 and TRBJ2-3; 9 bases are shared with TRBD2. The germline V gene encodes CDR1 SGHRS and CDR2 YFSETQ. This CDR3 has 17 amino acids. The V gene end was trimmed by 4 bases and the J gene end by 1 base; junction bases not matched to a gene: 10. CDR3 amino acids: CASSPPVGLAGTDTQYF. The DNA of the CDR3 is TGCGCCAGCAGCCCCCCCGTGGGACTAGCTGGCACAGATACGCAGTATTTT.

In this sample, this clone turned up a few times. CDR3 sequence reads: CASSLGVSGTRTYEQYF. The CDR3 bases are TGTGCCAGCAGCCTGGGAGTGAGCGGGACTCGAACCTACGAGCAGTACTTC. The genes are TRBV7-8 and TRBJ2-7; TRBD2 agrees at 7 bases. Per the germline V gene, CDR1 is SGHVS and CDR2 is FQNEAQ. V trimming: 5 bases; J trimming: 2 bases; junction bases outside the gene matches: 15. The length of the CDR3 is 17 residues.

The chain uses TRBV5-6 and TRBJ1-6; D is perhaps TRBD1 (5 bases). The CDR3 consists of 15 residues. Looked up from germline, CDR1 is SGHDT and CDR2 is YYEEEE. V lost 4 bases, J lost 7 bases, and 15 bases lay in between. For the CDR3, the DNA is TGTGCCAGCAGCACCCTCCGGGACTGGAATTCACCCCTCCACTTT. It is translated as CASSTLRDWNSPLHF.

The genes are TRBV27 and TRBJ2-2; the D call may be TRBD1 or TRBD2 (6 bases each). Trimming shortened V by 6 bases and J by 0 bases, and 14 bases separated the two germline ends. Germline V gives CDR1 MNHEY, CDR2 SMNVEV (reference sequence). This CDR3 has 16 residues. CDR3 amino acids: CASRPSGDTNTGELFF. Here the CDR3 DNA reads TGTGCCAGCAGACCTTCGGGGGACACGAACACCGGGGAGCTGTTTTTT.

The chain combines TRBV9 with TRBJ1-2, with 9 nucleotides matching TRBD1. Germline V lookup: CDR1 SGDLS, CDR2 YYNGEE. The CDR3 loop spans 15 amino acids. The J segment lost 4 bases and the V segment lost 2 bases, leaving 6 bases of the junction unmatched. CDR3 in amino acids: CASSVGTGGSYGYTF. In nucleotides, the CDR3 is TGTGCCAGCAGCGTTGGCACAGGGGGCTCCTATGGCTACACCTTC.

This clone was seen once. The gene calls are TRBV27 and TRBJ1-5; 8 nucleotides agree with TRBD1. This CDR3 contains 14 residues. Germline V gene data show CDR1 as MNHEY and CDR2 as SMNVEV (reference sequence). V shed 2 bases and J 8 bases; nucleotides not matched to a gene: 5. The CDR3 bases are TGTGCCAGCAGTTTAAAGACAGGGGTAGAGCCCCAGCATTTT. Amino acid sequence: CASSLKTGVEPQHF.

This chain links TRBV10-3 with TRBJ2-1; TRBD1 agrees at 7 bases. Germline V gene data show CDR1 as ENHRY and CDR2 as SYGVKD. V lost 2 bases, J lost 2 bases, and 3 bases stayed unmatched. The CDR3 covers 15 residues. Written as DNA, the CDR3 is TGTGCCATCAGTGAGACAGGGGTCCCCTACAATGAGCAGTTCTTC. This sequence encodes CAISETGVPYNEQFF.

The rearrangement links TRBV11-2 to TRBJ1-4; D remains ambiguous. The CDR3 sequence is 17 residues long. Germline V lookup: CDR1 SGHAT, CDR2 FQNNGV. V lost 1 base to trimming and J lost 2 bases, with 14 bases between them. The DNA of the CDR3 is TGTGCCAGCAGCTTAGGACGTCAGGCACTTACTAATGAAAAACTGTTTTTT. Protein sequence: CASSLGRQALTNEKLFF.

This chain connects TRBV5-1 to TRBJ2-3, with a possible D match to TRBD2 (7 bases). Germline values: CDR1 SGHRS, CDR2 YFSETQ. CDR3 size: 15 residues. Deletions cut 4 bases from V and 4 bases from J, with 16 bases between. This CDR3 reads CASSGGRGLSDTQYF. The CDR3 DNA is TGCGCCAGCAGCGGGGGGCGGGGGCTTTCAGATACGCAGTATTTT.

This rearrangement joins TRBV19 to TRBJ2-7; D ambiguous. Trimming removed 5 bases from V and 0 bases from J, with 2 bases in between. CDR3 length: 11 residues. In germline, CDR1 is LNHDA, CDR2 SQIVND (reference sequence). For the CDR3, the DNA is TGTGCCAGTAGTTACTCCTACGAGCAGTACTTC. Translation gives CASSYSYEQYF. Complete variable domain (other parts from reference TRBV19 and TRBJ2-7): DGGITQSPKYLFRKEGQNVTLSCEQNLNHDAMYWYRQDPGQGLRLIYYSQIVNDFQKGDIAEGYSVSREKKESFPLTVTSAQKNPTAFYLCASSYSYEQYFGPGTRLTVT.

V gene TRBV6-1 combines with J gene TRBJ2-7, with TRBD1 matching 11 bases. Trimming took 4 bases from V and 4 from J; bases not matched to a gene: 12. The germline V gene has CDR1 MNHNS and CDR2 SASEGT. CDR3 size: 17 residues. CDR3 protein: CASSGTGGQVSIYEQYF. The CDR3 DNA reads TGTGCCAGCAGTGGGACAGGGGGCCAAGTATCCATTTACGAGCAGTACTTC.

The chain recombines TRBV27 with TRBJ1-5, with 8 nucleotides matching TRBD1. V shed 3 bases, J shed 3 bases, and the junction held 4 bases outside the gene matches. The CDR3 has 15 amino acids. CDR1 and CDR2 from the germline V gene are MNHEY and SMNVEV (reference sequence). The CDR3 DNA follows: TGTGCCAGCAGTTTGCGGACAGGGCCCAATCAGCCCCAGCATTTT. Protein: CASSLRTGPNQPQHF.

The CDR3 spells CASSRTGANLPYEQYF. CDR3 sequence (DNA): TGTGCCAGCTCACGGACAGGGGCGAATCTTCCCTACGAGCAGTACTTC. V usage is TRBV18 and J usage is TRBJ2-7; 9 bases match TRBD1. The junction had 9 bases not matched to a gene; V was cut back by 4 bases and J by 2 bases. Germline V gene sequence: CDR1 KGHSH, CDR2 LQKENI. The CDR3 sequence is 16 residues long.

The rearrangement uses TRBV10-3 and TRBJ1-2; TRBD1 matches at 7 bases. Germline CDR1 is ENHRY and CDR2 is SYGVKD. The junction had 3 bases not matched to a gene; V was cut back by 6 bases and J by 2 bases. The CDR3 sequence is 13 residues long. The CDR3 sequence: CAISLTGNYGYTF. CDR3 coding DNA: TGTGCCATCAGCCTGACAGGGAACTATGGCTACACCTTC.

This clone has a handful of counts. The V and J genes are TRBV4-1 and TRBJ2-1; weak D call: TRBD2 (7 bases). CDR1 MGHRA and CDR2 YSYEKL come from the germline V gene. V shed 1 base and J shed 7 bases, with 17 bases lying between them. The CDR3 is 16 amino acids. The CDR3 DNA is TGCGCCAGCAGCCAAGCAACGGGGGGCGCGACGAATGAGCAGTTCTTC. Protein sequence: CASSQATGGATNEQFF.

This chain joins TRBV19 and TRBJ2-7; no definite D call. Trimming left V 3 bases short and J 3 bases short, with 3 bases between. This CDR3 is 11 amino acids long. Germline CDR1 is LNHDA and CDR2 is SQIVND (reference sequence). CDR3 amino acids: CASSMGYEQYF. For the CDR3, the DNA is TGTGCCAGTAGTATGGGCTACGAGCAGTACTTC.

The chain uses TRBV7-8 and TRBJ1-6; D possibly corresponds to TRBD1 (6 bases). The V and J ends lost 1 base and 13 bases respectively, with 11 bases between them. The CDR3 is 13 residues long. Germline values: CDR1 SGHVS, CDR2 FQNEAQ. CDR3 DNA sequence: TGTGCCAGCAGCTTAGAAACCGGGGGCCCCCTCCACTTT. As protein: CASSLETGGPLHF.

V and J are TRBV12-5 and TRBJ2-7; the D gene is possibly TRBD1 (6 bases). Germline CDR1 LGHNT, CDR2 FRNRAP. V was pared by 9 bases and J by 0 bases, with 18 bases between. The CDR3 sequence is 15 residues long. The DNA for the CDR3 is TGTGCTAGGATCTTACTACAGGGAACCTCCTACGAGCAGTACTTC. Encoded protein: CARILLQGTSYEQYF. Complete variable domain (other parts from reference TRBV12-5 and TRBJ2-7): DARVTQTPRHKVTEMGQEVTMRCQPILGHNTVFWYRQTMMQGLELLAYFRNRAPLDDSGMPKDRFSAEMPDATLATLKIQPSEPRDSAVYFCARILLQGTSYEQYFGPGTRLTVT.